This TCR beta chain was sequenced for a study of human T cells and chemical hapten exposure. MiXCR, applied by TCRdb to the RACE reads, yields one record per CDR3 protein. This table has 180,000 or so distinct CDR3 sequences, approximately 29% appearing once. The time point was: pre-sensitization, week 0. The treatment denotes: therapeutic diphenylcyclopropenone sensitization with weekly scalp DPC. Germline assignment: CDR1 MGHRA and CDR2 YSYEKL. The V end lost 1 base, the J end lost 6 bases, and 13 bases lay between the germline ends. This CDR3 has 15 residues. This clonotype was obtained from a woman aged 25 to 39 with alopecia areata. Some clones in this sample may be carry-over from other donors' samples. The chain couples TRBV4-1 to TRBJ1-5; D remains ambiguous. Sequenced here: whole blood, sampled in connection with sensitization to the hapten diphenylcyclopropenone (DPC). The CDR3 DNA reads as TGCGCCAGCAGCCAAGGAAAAGAGCGTATTCAGCCCCAGCATTTT. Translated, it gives CASSQGKERIQPQHF.